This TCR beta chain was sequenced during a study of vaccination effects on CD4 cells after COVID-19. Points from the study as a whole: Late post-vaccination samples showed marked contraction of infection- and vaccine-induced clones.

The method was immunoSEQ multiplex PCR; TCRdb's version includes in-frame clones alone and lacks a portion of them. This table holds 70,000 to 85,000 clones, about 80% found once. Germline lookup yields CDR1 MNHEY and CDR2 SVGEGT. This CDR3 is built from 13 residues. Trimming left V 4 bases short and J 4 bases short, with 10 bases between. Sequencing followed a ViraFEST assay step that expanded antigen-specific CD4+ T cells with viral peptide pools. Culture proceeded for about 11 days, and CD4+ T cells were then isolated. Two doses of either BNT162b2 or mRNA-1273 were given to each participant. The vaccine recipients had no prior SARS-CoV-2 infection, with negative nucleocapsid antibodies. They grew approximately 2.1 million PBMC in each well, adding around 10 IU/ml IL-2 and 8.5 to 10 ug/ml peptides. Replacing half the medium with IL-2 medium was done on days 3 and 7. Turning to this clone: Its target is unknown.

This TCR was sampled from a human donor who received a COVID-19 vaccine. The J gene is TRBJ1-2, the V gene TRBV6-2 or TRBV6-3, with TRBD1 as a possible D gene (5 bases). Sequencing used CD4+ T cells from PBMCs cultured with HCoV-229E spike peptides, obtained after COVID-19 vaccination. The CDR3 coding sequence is TGTGCCAGCAGTTTCCGGGGGGTCTATGGCTACACCTTC. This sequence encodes CASSFRGVYGYTF.